This T cell receptor (beta chain) was found in a study of shared clonotypes between healthy human individuals. Profiled with immunoSEQ multiplex PCR; TCRdb holds only in-frame clones, not every one. The data contain around 2.1 million clones, approximately 96% of them seen just once; the ten biggest clones take up roughly 0.13%. CD4+ cell separation produced CD45RA+ naive and CD45RA-negative memory subsets. This sequence was found in a man aged 18 to 29 in good health. The specimen sequenced was naive CD4+ T cells sorted from blood. Subset: CD45RA+ positively selected.

In DNA, the CDR3 is TGTGCCAGCAGCCGTCCGGGGTACGAGCAGTACTTC. Translated, it gives CASSRPGYEQYF. The gene calls are TRBV27 and TRBJ2-7; a weak D match, TRBD2 (5 bases). CDR3 length: 12 residues. In germline, CDR1 is MNHEY, CDR2 SMNVEV (reference sequence). Trimming shortened V by 6 bases and J by 4 bases, and 10 bases separated the two germline ends.